This T cell receptor beta chain was sequenced in a study of shared clonotypes between healthy human individuals. Naive CD8 cells lacked CD45RO and underwent positive selection for CCR7, leaving out terminally differentiated effector memory CD45RA+ cells. Every donor was a Caucasian adult from Nashville, Tennessee. Authors' processing steps: Sequence data from immunoSEQ were junction-only and lacked quality scores; consequently, filtering differed. Libraries were prepared by immunoSEQ multiplex PCR; TCRdb keeps only in-frame clonotypes and omits some of them. V, J and clone size derive from that table, while D and trimming were established from the DNA sequence. The data show about 2.1 million clones, with 80% to 95% seen just once and around 1.8% held by the top ten. Germline V gene data show CDR1 as MNHEY and CDR2 as SMNVEV (reference sequence). The CDR3 is 13 residues long. V lost 3 bases to trimming and J lost 2 bases, with 8 bases between them.

Points from the study as a whole: On the whole, naive subsets had larger estimated richness than memory subsets had. Between a handful of donors, naive CD4 clonotypes were shared at a level of about 5%.

For this clone: Its specificity is not known. Other DNA sequences from this sample encode an identical CDR3 as well.

Source material: naive CD8+ T cells from PBMCs. The chain couples TRBV27 to TRBJ2-7; D remains ambiguous. The receptor was isolated from a young man in good health. Some clones in this sample may be carry-over from other donors' samples. DNA for the CDR3: TGTGCCAGCAGTTTGGGCAGGACCTACGAGCAGTACTTC. It yields the protein CASSLGRTYEQYF.